The next 24 T cell receptor beta chains were all read from a single sample in a study of T cells after yellow fever vaccination. Using its own MiXCR run on the 5' RACE reads, TCRdb lists one record per CDR3 protein. The sample contains about 300,000 distinct CDR3 sequences, 4% of which appear only once. The material sequenced was PBMCs, taken 5 days after the yellow fever booster vaccination. Every receptor here comes from a man aged 18-30 years who received the YFV17D yellow fever vaccine.

The chain joins TRBV5-4 to TRBJ1-2; maybe TRBD1 (5 bases). The germline V and J ends were trimmed by 1 base and 0 bases, with 19 bases remaining between them. The CDR3 covers 18 residues. The germline gives CDR1 SGHNT, CDR2 YYREEE (reference sequence). The CDR3 DNA reads TGTGCCAGCAGCTTGTCGATAAGGACACTCCGAGCTAACTATGGCTACACCTTC. Translating it yields CASSLSIRTLRANYGYTF.

This clonotype was picked up a small number of times. J is TRBJ2-7 and V is TRBV20-1; TRBD1 matches at 7 bases. The trim removed 6 bases at V and 1 base at J, leaving 6 bases unmatched. The length of the CDR3 is 13 residues. Germline V gene data show CDR1 as DFQATT and CDR2 as SNEGSKA (reference sequence). The chain's CDR3 is CSARQGGSYEQYF. In nucleotides, the CDR3 is TGCAGTGCCAGACAGGGTGGATCCTACGAGCAGTACTTC.

This chain links TRBV6-2 or TRBV6-3 with TRBJ2-7; D call uncertain. Germline CDR1 reads MNHEY; CDR2 reads SVGEGT. The ends were cut back, 0 bases at V and 6 bases at J, with 9 bases in the middle. This CDR3 has 13 amino acids. CDR3 in amino acids: CASSYSGYGEQYV. CDR3 bases: TGTGCCAGCAGTTACTCAGGGTACGGCGAGCAGTACGTC.

This clonotype turned up a few times. V usage is TRBV5-4 and J usage is TRBJ2-1, with TRBD2 matching 9 bases. Germline V gives CDR1 SGHNT, CDR2 YYREEE (reference sequence). The V segment lost 0 bases and the J segment 15 bases; nucleotides outside the gene matches: 4. The CDR3 spans 12 residues. CDR3: CASSLDSGGLFF. Here the CDR3 DNA reads TGTGCCAGCAGCTTGGATAGCGGGGGTCTGTTCTTC. Full variable domain (missing parts from reference TRBV5-4 and TRBJ2-1): ETGVTQSPTHLIKTRGQQVTLRCSSQSGHNTVSWYQQALGQGPQFIFQYYREEENGRGNFPPRFSGLQFPNYSSELNVNALELDDSALYLCASSLDSGGLFFGPGTRLTVL.

This clonotype occurred many times. This chain connects TRBV5-1 to TRBJ2-3; D gene unclear. CDR3 length: 14 residues. Germline-derived CDR1 and CDR2 are SGHRS and YFSETQ. V was trimmed by 4 bases and J by 2 bases, leaving 11 bases between them. CDR3 coding DNA: TGCGCCAGCAGCCCGATTAGATCCACAGATACGCAGTATTTT. Encoded protein: CASSPIRSTDTQYF.

In this sample, this clonotype turned up a few times. The CDR3 loop is CASSTQGVSSETQYF. The CDR3 DNA sequence: TGCGCCAGCAGCACCCAAGGGGTCTCGAGCGAGACCCAGTACTTC. This chain connects TRBV5-1 to TRBJ2-5; possibly TRBD1 for D (5 bases). This CDR3 has 15 amino acids. V dropped 4 bases and J dropped 5 bases, with 18 bases sitting between them. Germline CDR1 is SGHRS and CDR2 is YFSETQ.

This clonotype was detected a few times. The chain is built from TRBV12-3 or TRBV12-4 and TRBJ2-5, with 7 bases matching TRBD2. The CDR3 length is 19 residues. V was pared by 4 bases and J by 2 bases, with 19 bases of the junction left unmatched. In nucleotides, the CDR3 is TGTGCCAGCAGTTATTACCGGCTACTCTTGCGGGAGTCACAAGAGACCCAGTACTTC. Translating it yields CASSYYRLLLRESQETQYF.

This clonotype was counted at least ten times. The J gene is TRBJ2-2, the V gene TRBV7-2; 7 nucleotides align to TRBD1. V lost 0 bases to trimming and J lost 0 bases; unmatched junction nucleotides: 7. Germline CDR1 is SGHTA and CDR2 is FQGNSA. CDR3 length equals 18 residues. CDR3 sequence reads: CASSLAPDRLSNTGELFF. CDR3 DNA: TGTGCCAGCAGCTTAGCTCCGGACAGGCTCTCGAACACCGGGGAGCTGTTTTTT.

This clonotype was observed a few times. The V and J genes are TRBV11-2 and TRBJ2-2; D call uncertain. CDR1 is SGHAT, CDR2 FQNNGV, per germline. This CDR3 has 13 amino acids. V lost 8 bases, J lost 0 bases, and 7 bases lay in between. The CDR3 sequence is CASAPPNTGELFF. As DNA, the CDR3 is TGTGCCAGCGCCCCTCCGAACACCGGGGAGCTGTTTTTT.

The gene calls are TRBV19 and TRBJ2-3; TRBD1 agrees at 10 bases. This CDR3 spans 15 amino acids. Germline trimming cut 5 bases from V and 5 bases from J; bases unmatched to any gene: 7. The germline gives CDR1 LNHDA, CDR2 SQIVND (reference sequence). The chain's CDR3 is CASSPWDRGEDTQYF. The CDR3 nucleotides read TGTGCCAGTAGTCCCTGGGACAGGGGAGAAGATACGCAGTATTTT. The full variable domain, rest sourced from reference TRBV19 and TRBJ2-3, is DGGITQSPKYLFRKEGQNVTLSCEQNLNHDAMYWYRQDPGQGLRLIYYSQIVNDFQKGDIAEGYSVSREKKESFPLTVTSAQKNPTAFYLCASSPWDRGEDTQYFGPGTRLTVL.

This clonotype turned up a few times. J is TRBJ1-6 and V is TRBV4-3; D call uncertain. V was pared by 1 base and J by 2 bases, with 9 bases between. Per germline, CDR1 LGHNA and CDR2 YSLEER. The CDR3 runs to 16 residues. CDR3 coding DNA: TGCGCCAGCAGCCAAGGGAGGGTACCCTATAATTCACCCCTCCACTTT. Protein: CASSQGRVPYNSPLHF.

This clonotype was seen ten or more times. The V and J genes are TRBV5-1 and TRBJ1-3; D remains unclear. Trimming removed 5 bases at V and 0 bases at J, with 6 bases between. Germline-derived CDR1 and CDR2 are SGHRS and YFSETQ. This CDR3 contains 13 residues. The CDR3 loop reads CASRQFSGNTIYF. CDR3 DNA sequence: TGCGCCAGCAGACAGTTCTCTGGAAACACCATATATTTT.

This sequence joins TRBV6-6 and TRBJ2-4, with TRBD1 identical over 9 bases. V shed 5 bases, J shed 6 bases, and the junction held 5 bases outside the gene matches. In germline, CDR1 is MNHNY, CDR2 SVGAGI (reference sequence). This CDR3 contains 14 residues. The CDR3 DNA reads TGTGCCAGCAGTATGGACAGGGGTAGAAACATTCAGTACTTC. This translates into CASSMDRGRNIQYF.

The V gene is TRBV5-1, the J gene TRBJ2-3; TRBD1 is a possible D gene (7 bases). V was clipped by 4 bases and J by 2 bases, with 14 bases between them. This CDR3 region has 15 residues. Germline V gene lookup returns CDR1 SGHRS and CDR2 YFSETQ. The CDR3 here is CASSVTGRNTDTQYF. Written as DNA, the CDR3 is TGCGCCAGCAGCGTGACAGGGAGGAACACAGATACGCAGTATTTT.

This clonotype occurred many times. The genes are TRBV4-1 and TRBJ1-2, with D possibly TRBD1 on 5 matching bases. The length of the CDR3 is 13 residues. The V and J ends lost 3 bases and 6 bases respectively, with 11 bases between them. The germline V gene has CDR1 MGHRA and CDR2 YSYEKL. CDR3: CASSQKWGDGYTF. CDR3 nucleotide sequence: TGCGCCAGCAGCCAGAAATGGGGGGATGGCTACACCTTC.

In its sample, this clonotype was seen many times. The chain links TRBV20-1 to TRBJ2-4, with D perhaps TRBD1 (5 bases). Germline V gene lookup returns CDR1 DFQATT and CDR2 SNEGSKA (reference sequence). This CDR3 comprises 16 residues. V was cut by 3 bases and J by 6 bases, with 21 bases left in between. The CDR3 spells CSASPTQQGWVNIQYF. CDR3 DNA: TGCAGTGCTAGCCCAACCCAGCAGGGTTGGGTAAACATTCAGTACTTC.

This clonotype has at least ten counts. The genes are TRBV4-1 and TRBJ2-5; 9 nucleotides align to TRBD1. Germline-derived CDR1 and CDR2 are MGHRA and YSYEKL. This CDR3 is 17 amino acids long. After removal of 4 bases from V and 5 bases from J, the junction contained 14 bases not matched to a gene. CDR3 region: CASSRRDRVSAMETQYF. The DNA for the CDR3 is TGCGCCAGCAGCCGCCGGGACAGGGTCTCCGCCATGGAGACCCAGTACTTC.

This clonotype appeared many times. The J gene is TRBJ2-1, the V gene TRBV27; D gene unclear. The CDR3 is 13 residues long. The V gene's germline CDR1 is MNHEY and CDR2 SMNVEV (reference sequence). The ends were cut back, 6 bases at V and 0 bases at J, with 6 bases in the middle. CDR3 in DNA: TGTGCCAGCAGATTGAGCTCCTACAATGAGCAGTTCTTC. It yields the protein CASRLSSYNEQFF.

This clonotype occurred a few times. The chain joins TRBV28 to TRBJ2-7; D gene unclear. The ends were cut back, 5 bases at V and 0 bases at J, with 14 bases in the middle. This CDR3 is built from 15 residues. CDR1 is MDHEN, CDR2 SYDVKM, per germline. The CDR3 nucleotides are TGTGCCAGCAGTAGACCGGGTATTACCTCCTACGAGCAGTACGTC. Translating it yields CASSRPGITSYEQYV.

Many counts were recorded for this clonotype. The CDR3, as DNA: TGTGCCAGCCGACTAGCGGGGGGACCTAACAATGAGCAGTTCTTC. Its protein is CASRLAGGPNNEQFF. This sequence joins TRBV27 and TRBJ2-1, with 13 bases identical to TRBD2. CDR1 is MNHEY, CDR2 SMNVEV, per germline (reference sequence). This CDR3 has 15 amino acids. V shed 8 bases and J 5 bases; nucleotides not matched to a gene: 6.

This rearrangement joins TRBV6-2 or TRBV6-3 to TRBJ2-7; 10 bases are a match to TRBD2. This CDR3 comprises 15 residues. V lost 5 bases to trimming and J lost 6 bases; unmatched junction nucleotides: 10. Germline loops: CDR1 MNHEY, CDR2 SVGEGT. In DNA, the CDR3 is TGTGCCAGCAGTGTCAGCGGGGGGGCCGCCCGCGAGCAGTACTTC. Translating gives CASSVSGGAAREQYF.

In this sample, this clonotype turned up many times. The chain carries TRBV4-1 and TRBJ2-7, with no clear D. This CDR3 has 13 residues. Germline V CDR1 and CDR2: MGHRA, YSYEKL. Trimming removed 0 bases from V and 4 bases from J, with 7 bases in between. The CDR3, as DNA: TGCGCCAGCAGCCAAGATACTGAATACGAGCAGTACTTC. This encodes CASSQDTEYEQYF.

This clonotype was seen only a few times. The chain recombines TRBV9 with TRBJ1-4; D is unclear. Trimming removed 0 bases at V and 4 bases at J, with 7 bases between. The CDR3 is made up of 14 amino acids. Germline CDR1 is SGDLS and CDR2 is YYNGEE. The CDR3 coding sequence is TGTGCCAGCAGCGTAGGGGGTGGTAATGAAAAACTGTTTTTT. Protein product: CASSVGGGNEKLFF.

In its sample, this clonotype was seen many times. The CDR3 protein is CASSFGTGLNGYTF. Written as DNA, the CDR3 is TGCGCCAGCAGCTTTGGTACGGGGTTAAATGGCTACACCTTC. V usage is TRBV5-1 and J usage is TRBJ1-2; D ambiguous. Trimming removed 2 bases at V and 6 bases at J, with 14 bases between. Looked up from germline, CDR1 is SGHRS and CDR2 is YFSETQ. The CDR3 contains 14 residues.